This record looks at one T cell receptor beta chain sequence and its context. Its antigen is not known. The sample is drawn from a study of graft-versus-host responses after intestinal transplantation. Germline values: CDR1 SGHTS, CDR2 YDEGEE. This CDR3 is built from 16 residues. The ends were cut back, 1 base at V and 7 bases at J, with 18 bases in the middle. Data came from immunoSEQ multiplex PCR; TCRdb stores just in-frame clones and leaves some out. The table lists over 100,000 clones, roughly 93% of them singletons. The chain couples TRBV5-8 to TRBJ2-1, with TRBD1 as a possible D gene (6 bases). This specimen was unstimulated CD4+ T cells sorted from spleen or lymph node cells, taken before intestinal transplant. This clonotype originated in a human donor who received an intestinal transplant. CDR3 residues: CASSLNQGIPKNEQFF. CDR3 nucleotide sequence: TGTGCCAGCAGCTTGAATCAGGGGATCCCTAAGAATGAGCAGTTCTTC.